The 2 T cell receptor beta chains below come from one sample, sequenced in a study of blood T cell repertoires in COVID-19. TCRdb's copy holds only in-frame clones and misses some; the assay was immunoSEQ multiplex PCR. The table records over 600,000 clones, more than 80% of them present only once. Material for sequencing was peripheral blood. Source of these receptors: a woman under 30 with acute or convalescent COVID-19.

The chain combines TRBV20-1 with TRBJ1-1; a possible D gene is TRBD1 (5 bases). The CDR3 has 12 amino acids. The germline V and J ends were trimmed by 3 bases and 3 bases, with 8 bases remaining between them. CDR1 and CDR2 (germline): DFQATT, SNEGSKA (reference sequence). The CDR3 coding sequence is TGCAGTGCTAGTCAAGGGGACACTGAAGCTTTCTTT. This translates into CSASQGDTEAFF.

The chain is built from TRBV19 and TRBJ1-2, with D tentatively TRBD1 (5 bases). The V end was cut by 5 bases, the J end by 8 bases, with 18 bases between. CDR1 is LNHDA, CDR2 SQIVND, per germline (reference sequence). The CDR3 consists of 14 residues. Here the CDR3 DNA reads TGTGCCAGTAGTGCAGGGATAAAAGGGTGGGGCTACACCTTC. Amino acids: CASSAGIKGWGYTF.